These 17 T cell receptor beta chains came from one sample sequenced in a study of beta chain features in type 1 diabetes. Sequenced material consisted of expressed TCRB transcripts (all of the isolated RNA was reverse transcribed). Clones were sequenced by immunoSEQ multiplex PCR, and TCRdb holds only the in-frame ones, with some missing. The sample lists 430,000 or so clones; roughly an eighth were seen once. Sequencing was carried out using naive CD4+ T cells from blood. The receptors shown here come from a young woman in good health.

This clone was seen a handful of times. The chain couples TRBV4-1 to TRBJ1-2; TRBD1 agrees at 8 bases. CDR3 size: 15 residues. The V gene end was trimmed by 2 bases and the J gene end by 4 bases; junction bases not matched to a gene: 6. Germline V lookup: CDR1 MGHRA, CDR2 YSYEKL. As DNA, the CDR3 is TGCGCCAGCAGCCAACCGAGGGACAGGCCCTATGGCTACACCTTC. Amino acid sequence: CASSQPRDRPYGYTF.

The V gene is TRBV4-1, the J gene TRBJ2-3; the D gene is possibly TRBD2 (6 bases). CDR3 length: 16 residues. Trimming left V 3 bases short and J 2 bases short, with 15 bases between. CDR1 and CDR2 from the germline V gene are MGHRA and YSYEKL. The CDR3 loop reads CASSHTLARHTDTQYF. Written as DNA, the CDR3 is TGCGCCAGCAGCCACACCCTAGCGAGGCACACAGATACGCAGTATTTT.

The chain has TRBV25-1 and TRBJ1-1; the D is unclear. The CDR3 extends over 11 amino acids. Trimming cost V 6 bases and J 4 bases, with 6 bases left between them. Germline V lookup: CDR1 MGHDK, CDR2 SYGVNS. The CDR3 coding sequence is TGTGCCAGCAGGGGCGGCACTGAAGCTTTCTTT. It translates to CASRGGTEAFF.

The chain links TRBV5-1 to TRBJ2-1; D is ambiguous. CDR1 and CDR2 from the germline V gene are SGHRS and YFSETQ. The length of the CDR3 is 11 residues. V was cut by 1 base and J by 8 bases, with 4 bases left in between. The CDR3 here is CASSLWDEQFF. CDR3 DNA: TGCGCCAGCAGCTTGTGGGATGAGCAGTTCTTC. Full variable domain (outside the CDR3, taken from reference TRBV5-1 and TRBJ2-1): KAGVTQTPRYLIKTRGQQVTLSCSPISGHRSVSWYQQTPGQGLQFLFEYFSETQRNKGNFPGRFSGRQFSNSRSEMNVSTLELGDSALYLCASSLWDEQFFGPGTRLTVL.

This clone was observed a few times. V is TRBV5-4 and J is TRBJ2-1; TRBD2 matches 13 bases. Trimming removed 6 bases from V and 5 bases from J; junction bases left unmatched: 5. This CDR3 is built from 15 residues. Germline CDR1 and CDR2: SGHNT and YYREEE (reference sequence). CDR3: CASNTGTSGDNEQFF. The CDR3 coding sequence is TGTGCCAGCAACACCGGGACTAGCGGGGACAATGAGCAGTTCTTC.

This chain uses TRBV5-1 with TRBJ2-1; 15 bases fit TRBD2. Trimming cost V 4 bases and J 6 bases; bases outside gene matches: 11. CDR1 is SGHRS and CDR2 is YFSETQ in the germline V gene. The CDR3 runs to 18 residues. The DNA for the CDR3 is TGCGCCAGCAGCCTCGGACTAGCGGGAGGGAGGAAACTCAATGAGCAGTTCTTC. Amino acids: CASSLGLAGGRKLNEQFF.

This sequence joins TRBV28 and TRBJ1-2; the D gene is possibly TRBD1 (6 bases). CDR1 MDHEN and CDR2 SYDVKM come from the germline V gene. This CDR3 contains 15 residues. V shed 5 bases and J shed 3 bases, with 16 bases lying between them. The CDR3 DNA sequence: TGTGCCAGCAGTGCTCCTGGGGGCACCCACTATGGCTACACCTTC. Encoded protein: CASSAPGGTHYGYTF.

The chain uses TRBV5-1 and TRBJ2-5; 7 bases align to TRBD1. This CDR3 is 12 amino acids long. Germline trimming cut 4 bases from V and 5 bases from J; bases unmatched to any gene: 2. Germline CDR1 is SGHRS and CDR2 is YFSETQ. The CDR3 coding sequence is TGCGCCAGCAGCACCAGGGGGGAGACCCAGTACTTC. Translation gives CASSTRGETQYF.

This clone turned up a few times. The chain carries TRBV5-6 and TRBJ2-1; 8 bases line up with TRBD1. Germline V gives CDR1 SGHDT, CDR2 YYEEEE. The CDR3 has 12 amino acids. J was trimmed by 16 bases and V by 2 bases; bases with no gene match: 8. DNA of the CDR3: TGTGCCAGCAGCTTACGTGGGACAGGTCCTTTCTTC. This sequence encodes CASSLRGTGPFF.

This clone showed up just a few times. CDR3 sequence: CASSQEGVATTDTQYF. Here the CDR3 DNA reads TGTGCCAGCAGCCAAGAAGGGGTAGCTACCACAGATACGCAGTATTTT. The V and J genes are TRBV4-2 and TRBJ2-3; a weak D match, TRBD1 (5 bases). V was cut by 0 bases and J by 2 bases, with 12 bases left in between. Germline V gene sequence: CDR1 LGHNA, CDR2 YNFKEQ. This CDR3 has 16 amino acids.

The J gene is TRBJ2-7, the V gene TRBV29-1; 14 bases are shared with TRBD2. The CDR3 loop spans 14 amino acids. Germline V gives CDR1 SQVTM, CDR2 ANQGSEA. The V segment lost 5 bases and the J segment 4 bases; nucleotides outside the gene matches: 4. CDR3 nucleotides: TGCAGCGTTTCCGGGACTAGCGGGAGTTACGAGCAGTACTTC. Amino acids: CSVSGTSGSYEQYF.

This clone was counted between two and nine times. In nucleotides, the CDR3 is TGTGCCTGGAGTGTACGGGGTATCGCTGAAGCTTTCTTT. This codes for CAWSVRGIAEAFF. The rearrangement joins TRBV30 to TRBJ1-1; D gene ambiguous. CDR3 length: 13 residues. V was clipped by 0 bases and J by 6 bases, with 11 bases between them. CDR1 is GTSNPN, CDR2 SVGIG, per germline (reference sequence).

This clone appeared a few times. The chain is built from TRBV13 and TRBJ1-1; maybe TRBD1 (6 bases). There are 18 residues in the CDR3. Deletions cut 5 bases from V and 1 base from J, with 23 bases between. Per germline, CDR1 PRHDT and CDR2 FYEKMQ (reference sequence). DNA for the CDR3: TGTGCCAGCAGCCAAACCTGGTGGGGGCCGTTGGCGAACACTGAAGCTTTCTTT. Encoded protein: CASSQTWWGPLANTEAFF.

V is TRBV29-1 and J is TRBJ2-5; D remains ambiguous. V was pared by 5 bases and J by 3 bases, with 7 bases between. Germline V gene sequence: CDR1 SQVTM, CDR2 ANQGSEA. The CDR3 extends over 11 amino acids. DNA for the CDR3: TGCAGCGTTATACAGAAAGAGACCCAGTACTTC. Protein sequence: CSVIQKETQYF.

The chain has TRBV19 and TRBJ2-7; 9 nucleotides agree with TRBD1. The germline CDR1 and CDR2 sequences are LNHDA and SQIVND (reference sequence). V shed 4 bases, J shed 4 bases, and the junction held 5 bases outside the gene matches. The length of the CDR3 is 14 residues. The CDR3 region has the DNA TGTGCCAGTAGTACGGGACAGGGTTCGTACGAGCAGTACTTC. Its translation is CASSTGQGSYEQYF.

This clone has a handful of counts. V is TRBV7-6 and J is TRBJ2-1; TRBD2 agrees at 9 bases. V lost 5 bases to trimming and J lost 3 bases; unmatched junction nucleotides: 5. The germline CDR1 and CDR2 sequences are SGHVS and FNYEAQ. The CDR3 sequence is 15 residues long. The DNA of the CDR3 is TGTGCCAGCAGCCAGACTAGCGGATTCTACAATGAGCAGTTCTTC. Its protein product is CASSQTSGFYNEQFF.

This clone has only a few counts. This chain links TRBV2 with TRBJ2-1; 8 bases match TRBD2. This CDR3 has 14 residues. The ends lost 6 bases at V and 7 bases at J; junction bases unmatched: 8. Germline CDR1 reads SNHLY; CDR2 reads FYNNEI. CDR3 protein: CASRPLTGGNEQFF. The DNA of the CDR3 is TGTGCCAGCAGGCCTCTCACGGGGGGGAATGAGCAGTTCTTC.